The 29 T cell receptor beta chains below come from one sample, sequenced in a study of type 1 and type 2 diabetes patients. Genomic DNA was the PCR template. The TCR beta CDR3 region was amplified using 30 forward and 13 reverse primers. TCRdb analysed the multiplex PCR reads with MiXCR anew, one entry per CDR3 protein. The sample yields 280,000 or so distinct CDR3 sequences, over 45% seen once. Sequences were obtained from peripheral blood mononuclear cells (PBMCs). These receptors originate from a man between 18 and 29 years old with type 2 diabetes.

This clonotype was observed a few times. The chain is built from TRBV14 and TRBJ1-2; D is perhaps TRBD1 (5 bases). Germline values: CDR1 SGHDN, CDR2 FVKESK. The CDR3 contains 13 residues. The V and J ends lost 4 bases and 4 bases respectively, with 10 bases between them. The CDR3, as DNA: TGTGCCAGCAGCCGGCGACAGACCTATGGCTACACCTTC. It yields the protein CASSRRQTYGYTF.

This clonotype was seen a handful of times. CDR3 sequence: CASSQRDHRGDTQYF. The CDR3 bases are TGTGCCAGCAGCCAAAGGGACCACAGGGGAGATACGCAGTATTTT. The J gene is TRBJ2-3, the V gene TRBV14, with TRBD1 matching over 7 bases. Germline V gives CDR1 SGHDN, CDR2 FVKESK. This CDR3 spans 15 amino acids. V trimming: 2 bases; J trimming: 5 bases; junction bases outside the gene matches: 7.

The CDR3 sequence is CAWDSGTNYNEQFF. The CDR3 DNA sequence: TGTGCCTGGGACTCCGGGACTAACTACAATGAGCAGTTCTTC. This chain links TRBV30 with TRBJ2-1, with 7 bases aligning to TRBD2. J was trimmed by 3 bases and V by 5 bases; bases with no gene match: 7. In germline, CDR1 is GTSNPN, CDR2 SVGIG (reference sequence). CDR3 length: 14 residues.

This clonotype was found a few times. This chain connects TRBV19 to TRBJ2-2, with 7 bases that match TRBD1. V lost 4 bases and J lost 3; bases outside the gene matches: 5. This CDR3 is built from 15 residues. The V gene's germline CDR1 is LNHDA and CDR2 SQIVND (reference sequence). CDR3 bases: TGTGCCAGTAGTAGACGACAGGGAGACACCGGGGAGCTGTTTTTT. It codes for CASSRRQGDTGELFF.

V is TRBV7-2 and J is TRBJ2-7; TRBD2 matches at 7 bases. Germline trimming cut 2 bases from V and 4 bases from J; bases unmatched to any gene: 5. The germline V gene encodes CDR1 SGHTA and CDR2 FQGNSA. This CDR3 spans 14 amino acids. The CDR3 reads CASSLLGGRYEQYF. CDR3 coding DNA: TGTGCCAGCAGCTTATTGGGGGGGAGGTACGAGCAGTACTTC.

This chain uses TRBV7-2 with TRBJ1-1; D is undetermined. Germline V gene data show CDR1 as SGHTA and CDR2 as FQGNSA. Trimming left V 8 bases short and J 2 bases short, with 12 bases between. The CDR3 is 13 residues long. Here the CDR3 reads CASDVGKNTEAFF. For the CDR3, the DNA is TGTGCCAGCGACGTAGGGAAAAACACTGAAGCTTTCTTT.

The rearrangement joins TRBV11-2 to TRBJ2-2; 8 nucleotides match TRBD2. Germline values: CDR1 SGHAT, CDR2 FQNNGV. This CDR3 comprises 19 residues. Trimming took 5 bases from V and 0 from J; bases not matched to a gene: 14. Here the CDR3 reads CASSRGGSGTRSNTGELFF. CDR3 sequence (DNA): TGTGCCAGCAGCCGTGGGGGTAGCGGGACACGATCGAACACCGGGGAGCTGTTTTTT.

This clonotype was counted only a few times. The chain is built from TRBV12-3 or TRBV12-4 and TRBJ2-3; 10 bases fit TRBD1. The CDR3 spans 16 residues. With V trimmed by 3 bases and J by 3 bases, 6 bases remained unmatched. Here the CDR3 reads CASSLGTGAWTDTQYF. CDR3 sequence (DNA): TGTGCCAGCAGTTTGGGGACAGGGGCTTGGACAGATACGCAGTATTTT.

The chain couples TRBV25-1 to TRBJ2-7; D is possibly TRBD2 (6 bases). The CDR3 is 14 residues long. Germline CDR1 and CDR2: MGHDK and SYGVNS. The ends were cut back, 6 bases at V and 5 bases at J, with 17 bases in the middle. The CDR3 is CASSGSPSAHEQYF. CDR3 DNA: TGTGCCAGCAGCGGATCCCCTAGCGCCCACGAGCAGTACTTC.

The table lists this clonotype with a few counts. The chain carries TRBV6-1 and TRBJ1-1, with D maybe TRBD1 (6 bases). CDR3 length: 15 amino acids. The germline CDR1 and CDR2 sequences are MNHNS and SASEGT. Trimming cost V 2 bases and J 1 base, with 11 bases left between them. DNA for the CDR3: TGTGCCAGCAGTGAATGGGGGCGGGGGAACACTGAAGCTTTCTTT. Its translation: CASSEWGRGNTEAFF.

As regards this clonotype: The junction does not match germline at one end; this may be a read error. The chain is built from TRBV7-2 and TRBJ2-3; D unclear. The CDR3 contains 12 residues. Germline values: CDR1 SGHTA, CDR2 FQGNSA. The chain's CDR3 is CASSGSSDTQYF. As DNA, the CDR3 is TGCGCCAGCAGTGGGTCGTCGGATACGCAGTATTTT.

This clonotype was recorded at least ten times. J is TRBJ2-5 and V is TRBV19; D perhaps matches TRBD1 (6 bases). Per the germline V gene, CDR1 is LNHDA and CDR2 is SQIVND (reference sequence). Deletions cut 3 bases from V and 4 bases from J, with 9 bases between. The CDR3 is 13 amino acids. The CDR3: CASSIIGGETQYF. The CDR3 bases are TGTGCCAGTAGTATCATAGGGGGAGAGACCCAGTACTTC. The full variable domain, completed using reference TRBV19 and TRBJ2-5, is DGGITQSPKYLFRKEGQNVTLSCEQNLNHDAMYWYRQDPGQGLRLIYYSQIVNDFQKGDIAEGYSVSREKKESFPLTVTSAQKNPTAFYLCASSIIGGETQYFGPGTRLLVL.

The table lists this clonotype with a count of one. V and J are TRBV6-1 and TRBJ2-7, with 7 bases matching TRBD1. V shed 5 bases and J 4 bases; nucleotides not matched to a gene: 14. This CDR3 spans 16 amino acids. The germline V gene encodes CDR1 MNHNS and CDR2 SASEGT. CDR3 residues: CASSNPVGTATYEQYF. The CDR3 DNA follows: TGTGCCAGCAGTAACCCCGTCGGGACAGCAACTTACGAGCAGTACTTC.

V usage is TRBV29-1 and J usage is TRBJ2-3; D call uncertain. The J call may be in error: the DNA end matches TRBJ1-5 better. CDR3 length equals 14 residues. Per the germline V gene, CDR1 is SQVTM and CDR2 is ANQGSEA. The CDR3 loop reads CSVQTQRTTDTQHF. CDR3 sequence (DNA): TGCAGCGTCCAGACCCAGCGGACCACAGATACGCAGCATTTT.

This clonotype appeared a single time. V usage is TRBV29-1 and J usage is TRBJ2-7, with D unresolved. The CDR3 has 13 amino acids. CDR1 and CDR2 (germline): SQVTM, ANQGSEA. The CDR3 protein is CSASVGPGYEQYF. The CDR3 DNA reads TGCAGTGCTTCCGTCGGCCCCGGCTACGAGCAGTACTTC.

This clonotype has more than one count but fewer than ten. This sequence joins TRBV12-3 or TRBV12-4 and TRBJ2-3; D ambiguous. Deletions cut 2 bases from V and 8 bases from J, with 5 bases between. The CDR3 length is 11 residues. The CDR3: CASSLTRTQYF. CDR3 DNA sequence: TGTGCCAGCAGTTTAACCCGTACGCAGTATTTT.

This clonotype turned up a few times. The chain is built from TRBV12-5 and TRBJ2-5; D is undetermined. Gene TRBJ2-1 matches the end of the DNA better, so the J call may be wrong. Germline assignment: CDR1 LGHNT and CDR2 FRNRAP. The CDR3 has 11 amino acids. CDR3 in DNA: TGTGCCAGCAGTTTTGAAGATGAGCAGTTCTTC. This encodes CASSFEDEQFF.

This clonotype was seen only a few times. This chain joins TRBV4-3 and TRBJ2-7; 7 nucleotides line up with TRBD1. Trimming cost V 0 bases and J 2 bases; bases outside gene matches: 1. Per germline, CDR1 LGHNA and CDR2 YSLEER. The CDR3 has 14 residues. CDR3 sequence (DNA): TGCGCCAGCAGCCAAGAAAGGGGGCCCTACGAGCAGTACTTC. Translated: CASSQERGPYEQYF.

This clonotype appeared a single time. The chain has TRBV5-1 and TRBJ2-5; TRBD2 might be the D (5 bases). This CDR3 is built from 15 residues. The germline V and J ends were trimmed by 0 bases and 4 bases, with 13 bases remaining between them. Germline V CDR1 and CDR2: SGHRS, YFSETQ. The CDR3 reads CASSLEGGPRETQYF. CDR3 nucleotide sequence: TGCGCCAGCAGCTTGGAGGGCGGGCCCCGAGAGACCCAGTACTTC.

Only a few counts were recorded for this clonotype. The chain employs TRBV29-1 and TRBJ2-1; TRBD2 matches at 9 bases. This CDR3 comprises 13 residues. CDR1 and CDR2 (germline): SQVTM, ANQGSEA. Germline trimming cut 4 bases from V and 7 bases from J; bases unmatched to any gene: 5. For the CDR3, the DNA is TGCAGCGTTGTCCCGCTAGCGGGGAATGAGCAGTTCTTC. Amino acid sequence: CSVVPLAGNEQFF.

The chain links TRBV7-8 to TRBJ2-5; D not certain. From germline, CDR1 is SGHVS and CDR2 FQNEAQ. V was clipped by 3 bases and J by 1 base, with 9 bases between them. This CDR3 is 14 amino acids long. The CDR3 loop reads CASSFVATQETQYF. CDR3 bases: TGTGCCAGCAGCTTCGTCGCCACCCAAGAGACCCAGTACTTC.

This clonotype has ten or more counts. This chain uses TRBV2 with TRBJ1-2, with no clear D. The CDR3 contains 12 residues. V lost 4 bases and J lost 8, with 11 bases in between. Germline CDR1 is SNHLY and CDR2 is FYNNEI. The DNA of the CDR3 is TGTGCCAGCAGTGCTCTCTGGGAAGGCTACACCTTC. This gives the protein CASSALWEGYTF.

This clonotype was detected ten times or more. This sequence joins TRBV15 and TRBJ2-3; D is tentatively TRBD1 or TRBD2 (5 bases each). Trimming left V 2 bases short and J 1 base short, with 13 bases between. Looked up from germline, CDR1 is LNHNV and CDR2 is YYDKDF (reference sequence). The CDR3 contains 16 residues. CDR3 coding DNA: TGTGCCACCAGCAGACGACTCGGGGACGGCACAGATACGCAGTATTTT. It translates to CATSRRLGDGTDTQYF.

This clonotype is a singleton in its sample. The CDR3 DNA reads as TGTGCCAGCAGTTACCGGACTGCGGGGATAAACACCGGGGAGCTGTTTTTT. This gives the protein CASSYRTAGINTGELFF. This chain joins TRBV6-2 or TRBV6-3 and TRBJ2-2, with D possibly being TRBD2 (6 bases). The germline V gene encodes CDR1 MNHEY and CDR2 SVGEGT. The CDR3 consists of 17 residues. Trimming cost V 2 bases and J 2 bases, with 15 bases left between them.

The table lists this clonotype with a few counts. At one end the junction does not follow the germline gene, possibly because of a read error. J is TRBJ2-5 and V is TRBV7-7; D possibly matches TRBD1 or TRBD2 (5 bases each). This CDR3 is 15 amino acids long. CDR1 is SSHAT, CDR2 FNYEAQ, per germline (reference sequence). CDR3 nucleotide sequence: TGTGCTAGCAGCCCGGGTGGGGCGGGCCAAGAGACCCAGTACTTC. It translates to CASSPGGAGQETQYF. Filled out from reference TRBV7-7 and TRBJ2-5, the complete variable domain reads GAGVSQSPRYKVTKRGQDVTLRCDPISSHATLYWYQQALGQGPEFLTYFNYEAQPDKSGLPSDRFSAERPEGSISTLTIQRTEQRDSAMYRCASSPGGAGQETQYFGPGTRLLVL.

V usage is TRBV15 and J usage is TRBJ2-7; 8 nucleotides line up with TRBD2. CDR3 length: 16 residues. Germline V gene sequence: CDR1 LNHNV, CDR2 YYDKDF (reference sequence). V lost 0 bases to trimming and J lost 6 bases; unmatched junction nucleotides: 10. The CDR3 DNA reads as TGTGCCACCAGCAGAGATCTACTAGCGGCTGTCCCCGAGCAGTACTTC. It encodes CATSRDLLAAVPEQYF. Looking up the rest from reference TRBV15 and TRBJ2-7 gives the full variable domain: DAMVIQNPRYQVTQFGKPVTLSCSQTLNHNVMYWYQQKSSQAPKLLFHYYDKDFNNEADTPDNFQSRRPNTSFCFLDIRSPGLGDTAMYLCATSRDLLAAVPEQYFGPGTRLTVT.

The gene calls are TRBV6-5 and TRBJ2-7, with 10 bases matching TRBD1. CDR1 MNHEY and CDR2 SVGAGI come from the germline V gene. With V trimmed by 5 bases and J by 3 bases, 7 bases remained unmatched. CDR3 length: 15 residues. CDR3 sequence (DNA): TGTGCCAGCAGTCCCGGGACAGGGGTCGTCTACGAGCAGTACTTC. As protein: CASSPGTGVVYEQYF.

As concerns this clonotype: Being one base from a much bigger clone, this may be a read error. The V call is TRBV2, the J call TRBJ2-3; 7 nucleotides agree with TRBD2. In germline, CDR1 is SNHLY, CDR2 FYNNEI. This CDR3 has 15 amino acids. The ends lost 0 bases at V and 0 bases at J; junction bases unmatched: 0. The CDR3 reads CASSEASGSTDTQYF. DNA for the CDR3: TGTGCCAGCAGTGAAGCTAGCGGGAGCACAGATACGCAGTATTTT.

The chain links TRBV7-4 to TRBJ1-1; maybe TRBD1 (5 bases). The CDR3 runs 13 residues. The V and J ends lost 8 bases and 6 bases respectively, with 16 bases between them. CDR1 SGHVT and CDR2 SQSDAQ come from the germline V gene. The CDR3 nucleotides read TGTGCCAGCTCCGACAGACCTAAGGCTGAAGCTTTCTTT. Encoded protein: CASSDRPKAEAFF.